This T cell receptor (beta chain) was retrieved from a study of resident and recirculating memory T cells in vitiligo. Assay used: immunoSEQ multiplex PCR; TCRdb lists only in-frame clones, some missing. The top ten clones hold roughly 5% of a sample with more than 70,000 clones, around 92% of them seen once. The germline CDR1 and CDR2 sequences are SGHAT and FQNNGV. With 4 bases removed from V and 3 bases from J, the gap between germline ends came to 15 bases. CDR3 length equals 16 residues. Anyone treated within the previous three months was excluded. The clonotype originates from a male donor with vitiligo. The chain has TRBV11-2 and TRBJ2-2; weak D call: TRBD1 (5 bases). The sample was blood. CDR3 in amino acids: CASSSPLDTHTGELFF. The CDR3 DNA reads as TGTGCCAGCAGCTCCCCCCTGGACACACACACCGGGGAGCTGTTTTTT.